The TCR beta chain described here comes from a study of shared clonotypes between healthy human individuals. The table lists this clone with a few counts. Its target is unknown. In germline, CDR1 is GTSNPN, CDR2 SVGIG (reference sequence). V was trimmed by 2 bases and J by 8 bases, leaving 9 bases between them. This CDR3 is built from 12 residues. Findings of the study overall: Only blood underwent sampling, and tissue repertoires likely differ.

Sequenced by immunoSEQ multiplex PCR; TCRdb stores in-frame clones only, minus some. Seen here are approximately 640,000 clones, approximately 79% observed once, and the top ten hold around 1.8%. This receptor was obtained from a woman aged 25 to 39 in good health. V usage is TRBV30 and J usage is TRBJ1-4; the D gene is possibly TRBD1 (5 bases). Sequencing was carried out using memory CD4+ T cells sorted from blood. The subset was: CD45RA-negative fraction. The CDR3 protein is CAWSSGYEKLFF. The CDR3 nucleotides read TGTGCCTGGAGTTCAGGGTACGAAAAACTGTTTTTT.